This T cell receptor (beta chain) stems from a study of CD8 T cells in ankylosing spondylitis. Study-wide points: Ankylosing spondylitis blood seemed to carry a telltale TCR beta motif made of under 10 highly homologous variants. Reportedly, significant enrichment of disease-linked clones occurred in matched ankylosing spondylitis synovial fluid. Existing reports had already noted some motif variants in reactive arthritis synovial fluid and blood.

This CDR3 is 15 amino acids long. Deletions cut 7 bases from V and 4 bases from J, with 19 bases between. Germline CDR1 SEHNR, CDR2 FQNEAQ (reference sequence). By quantitative 5'-RACE with molecular barcodes, the TCR beta libraries were made. TCRdb independently ran MiXCR on the 5' RACE reads; one entry per CDR3 protein. The data hold about 390,000 distinct CDR3 sequences, with about a fifth observed a single time. As concerns this clonotype: Its antigen is undetermined.

This clonotype was sampled from a male donor with ankylosing spondylitis. Material for sequencing was blood, either unsorted or a sorted T cell fraction (not recorded which). The gene calls are TRBV7-9 and TRBJ1-2; TRBD1 is a possible D gene (5 bases). This chain's CDR3 is CASTASLTGGYGYTF. The DNA of the CDR3 is TGTGCCAGCACAGCATCCTTAACGGGGGGCTATGGCTACACCTTC.